This TCR beta chain was obtained from a study of regulatory T cells in long-lasting Graves disease. This clonotype was seen many times. Antigen: not known. This CDR3 is built from 12 residues. Trimming pared 3 bases from V and 3 bases from J, leaving 5 bases between. Building of the TCR beta libraries involved iRepertoire HTBI primers and Arm-PCR of CDR3 regions. From the multiplex PCR reads, TCRdb called clonotypes with MiXCR, one entry per CDR3 protein. This sample carries 300,000 to 350,000 distinct CDR3 sequences, 15% to 20% of them seen once, and the ten largest clones take over 25%. Time point: persistent/refractory GD, antithyroid drugs over 5 years with positive TRAb. The TCR library was made from RNA that had been extracted from PBMCs in TRIzol. Study-level findings and limits: Newly diagnosed patients had higher TCR diversity than persistent Graves' patients did.

This chain connects TRBV12-3 or TRBV12-4 to TRBJ1-2; no clear D. The sequence derives from a female donor with Graves disease. The specimen was peripheral blood mononuclear cells (PBMCs), collected when the disease was refractory, from a patient treated with antithyroid drugs. This CDR3 is CASSFDDYGYTF. The CDR3 coding sequence is TGTGCCAGCAGTTTCGACGACTATGGCTACACCTTC.